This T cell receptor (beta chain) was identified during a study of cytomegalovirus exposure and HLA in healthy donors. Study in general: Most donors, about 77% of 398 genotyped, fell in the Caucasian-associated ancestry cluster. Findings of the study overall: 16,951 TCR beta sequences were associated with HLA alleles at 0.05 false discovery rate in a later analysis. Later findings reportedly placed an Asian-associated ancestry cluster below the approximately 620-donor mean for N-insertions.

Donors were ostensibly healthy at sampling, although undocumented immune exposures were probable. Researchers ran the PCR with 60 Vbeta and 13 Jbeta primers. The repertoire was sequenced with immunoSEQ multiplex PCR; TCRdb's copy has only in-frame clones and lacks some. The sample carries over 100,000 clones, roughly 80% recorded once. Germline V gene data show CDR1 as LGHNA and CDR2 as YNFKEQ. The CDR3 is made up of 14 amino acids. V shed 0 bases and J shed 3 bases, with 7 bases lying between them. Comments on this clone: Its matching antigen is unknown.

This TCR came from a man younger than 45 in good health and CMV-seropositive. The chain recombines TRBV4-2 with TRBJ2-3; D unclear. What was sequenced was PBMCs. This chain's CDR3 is CASSQDSRTDTQYF. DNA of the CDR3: TGTGCCAGCAGCCAAGACTCCAGAACAGATACGCAGTATTTT.